Below are 32 T cell receptor beta chains sequenced from a single sample in a study of cytomegalovirus exposure and HLA in healthy donors. In the PCR, 60 Vbeta and 13 Jbeta primers were used. Profiled with immunoSEQ multiplex PCR; TCRdb holds only in-frame clones, not every one. Found here are about 200,000 clones, roughly four fifths of them singletons; the top ten hold approximately 0.22%. Sequencing was performed on PBMCs. Source of these receptors: a girl aged 2 to 10 in good health and CMV-seronegative.

The chain combines TRBV6-1 with TRBJ1-1; 7 nucleotides align to TRBD1. The V gene end was trimmed by 2 bases and the J gene end by 0 bases; junction bases not matched to a gene: 6. Germline CDR1 reads MNHNS; CDR2 reads SASEGT. CDR3 length: 16 residues. The CDR3 here is CASSEPVTGMNTEAFF. The CDR3 region has the DNA TGTGCCAGCAGTGAACCCGTGACAGGGATGAACACTGAAGCTTTCTTT.

The chain recombines TRBV11-2 with TRBJ2-7; 8 nucleotides line up with TRBD2. V lost 1 base to trimming and J lost 3 bases; unmatched junction nucleotides: 5. This CDR3 is built from 15 residues. Looked up from germline, CDR1 is SGHAT and CDR2 is FQNNGV. CDR3 sequence: CASSLVVAGGYEQYF. CDR3 nucleotide sequence: TGTGCCAGCAGCTTAGTCGTCGCGGGGGGCTACGAGCAGTACTTC.

The chain uses TRBV4-1 and TRBJ1-1; 7 positions agree with TRBD1. V lost 0 bases and J lost 4; bases outside the gene matches: 5. This CDR3 spans 15 amino acids. CDR1 and CDR2 (germline): MGHRA, YSYEKL. The CDR3 loop reads CASSQETGVVTEAFF. In DNA form, the CDR3 reads TGCGCCAGCAGCCAAGAAACAGGGGTGGTCACTGAAGCTTTCTTT.

The chain uses TRBV4-1 and TRBJ2-7, with D perhaps TRBD1 (7 bases). In germline, CDR1 is MGHRA, CDR2 YSYEKL. Trimming took 0 bases from V and 3 from J, leaving 15 bases between them. The CDR3 runs 16 residues. The CDR3 bases are TGCGCCAGCAGCCAAGATGGAGGGGGCAGAAGCTACGAGCAGTACTTC. Encoded protein: CASSQDGGGRSYEQYF.

The chain links TRBV9 to TRBJ2-3, with TRBD1 identical over 8 bases. Germline CDR1 reads SGDLS; CDR2 reads YYNGEE. J gave up 4 bases and V 7 bases, and 5 bases lay outside the gene matches. The CDR3 covers 13 residues. CDR3 sequence (DNA): TGTGCCAGCGGGACAGGCCAACCAGATACGCAGTATTTT. It yields the protein CASGTGQPDTQYF.

V gene TRBV4-2 combines with J gene TRBJ2-3, with 7 bases aligning to TRBD2. Losses at the gene ends were 3 bases for V and 0 bases for J; bases not matched to a gene: 6. The length of the CDR3 is 16 residues. Per the germline V gene, CDR1 is LGHNA and CDR2 is YNFKEQ. CDR3 protein: CASSQAWTSSTDTQYF. The DNA for the CDR3 is TGTGCCAGCAGCCAGGCCTGGACTAGTAGCACAGATACGCAGTATTTT.

This clone was counted a few times. The J gene is TRBJ1-1, the V gene TRBV5-4, with D perhaps matching TRBD1 (6 bases). V lost 3 bases and J lost 1, with 7 bases in between. CDR3 length: 13 amino acids. CDR1 and CDR2 (germline): SGHNT, YYREEE (reference sequence). In DNA form, the CDR3 reads TGTGCCAGCAGCTCGGGACAGAACACTGAAGCTTTCTTT. Its protein is CASSSGQNTEAFF.

The chain links TRBV5-6 to TRBJ1-2; 7 bases match TRBD1. CDR1 is SGHDT and CDR2 is YYEEEE in the germline V gene. This CDR3 is 14 amino acids long. V shed 4 bases and J 4 bases; nucleotides not matched to a gene: 7. The CDR3 here is CASSPGTDTYGYTF. The CDR3 DNA reads TGTGCCAGCAGCCCCGGGACAGACACCTATGGCTACACCTTC.

The rearrangement links TRBV7-9 to TRBJ2-3; 7 nucleotides line up with TRBD1. Germline V CDR1 and CDR2: SEHNR, FQNEAQ (reference sequence). Unmatched junction bases numbered 2, after V lost 3 bases and J lost 5 bases. CDR3 length equals 13 residues. The DNA of the CDR3 is TGTGCCAGCAGCTTCAACAGGGGAGATACGCAGTATTTT. Translating gives CASSFNRGDTQYF.

The gene calls are TRBV27 and TRBJ1-1; D perhaps matches TRBD1 (6 bases). From germline, CDR1 is MNHEY and CDR2 SMNVEV (reference sequence). The CDR3 sequence is 16 residues long. V lost 0 bases and J 0 bases, leaving 11 bases between the germline ends. CDR3: CASSLSIGTLNTEAFF. As DNA, the CDR3 is TGTGCCAGCAGTTTATCGATCGGGACATTGAACACTGAAGCTTTCTTT.

The V gene is TRBV6-1, the J gene TRBJ1-2; 7 positions match TRBD1. Trimming removed 5 bases from V and 6 bases from J; junction bases left unmatched: 9. There are 14 residues in the CDR3. Germline loops: CDR1 MNHNS, CDR2 SASEGT. The DNA for the CDR3 is TGTGCCAGCAGTAAGGGGGCGAGCTCTGATGGCTACACCTTC. Its protein is CASSKGASSDGYTF.

The genes are TRBV9 and TRBJ2-7; 8 bases line up with TRBD2. From germline, CDR1 is SGDLS and CDR2 YYNGEE. V was pared by 0 bases and J by 3 bases, with 5 bases of the junction left unmatched. This CDR3 is 15 amino acids long. The CDR3 coding sequence is TGTGCCAGCAGCGTAGGTTCTAGCGGGCTCTACGAGCAGTACTTC. It yields the protein CASSVGSSGLYEQYF.

V gene TRBV4-1 combines with J gene TRBJ2-7, with unresolved D. Germline loops: CDR1 MGHRA, CDR2 YSYEKL. V was cut by 1 base and J by 4 bases, with 8 bases left in between. The CDR3 is made up of 13 amino acids. The CDR3 region has the DNA TGCGCCAGCAGCCAAGGTCCGGGTTACGAGCAGTACTTC. Translating gives CASSQGPGYEQYF.

This chain links TRBV11-2 with TRBJ1-1; TRBD1 is a possible D gene (5 bases). CDR3 length equals 16 residues. Germline V CDR1 and CDR2: SGHAT, FQNNGV. The V end lost 5 bases, the J end lost 1 base, and 17 bases lay between the germline ends. CDR3 DNA sequence: TGTGCCAGCAGCCCACTTAAAGGGGCCCCGAACACTGAAGCTTTCTTT. Translation gives CASSPLKGAPNTEAFF.

This clone was seen a handful of times. The chain is built from TRBV29-1 and TRBJ1-1, with a tentative D call TRBD1 (6 bases). V shed 5 bases and J shed 1 base, with 11 bases lying between them. From germline, CDR1 is SQVTM and CDR2 ANQGSEA. CDR3 size: 13 residues. Here the CDR3 reads CSVYDRSNTEAFF. In DNA, the CDR3 is TGCAGCGTTTACGACAGGTCGAACACTGAAGCTTTCTTT.

The chain carries TRBV4-1 and TRBJ1-2, with D uncertain. CDR3 length: 14 amino acids. From germline, CDR1 is MGHRA and CDR2 YSYEKL. The ends were cut back, 0 bases at V and 5 bases at J, with 10 bases in the middle. CDR3 nucleotide sequence: TGCGCCAGCAGCCAAGAAACTGGCGGGTATGGCTACACCTTC. The encoded protein is CASSQETGGYGYTF.

The chain has TRBV29-1 and TRBJ1-2; 8 nucleotides agree with TRBD1. Trimming removed 7 bases from V and 6 bases from J; junction bases left unmatched: 4. The CDR3 contains 11 residues. CDR1 and CDR2 (germline): SQVTM, ANQGSEA. CDR3 bases: TGCAGCGCAGGGGGCGCGAATGGCTACACCTTC. As protein: CSAGGANGYTF.

As concerns this clone: Sequence at one end of the junction differs from germline and may be a read error. This chain joins TRBV30 and TRBJ1-2, with D unclear. Germline-derived CDR1 and CDR2 are GTSNPN and SVGIG (reference sequence). The CDR3 loop spans 13 amino acids. The CDR3 protein is CAFFGTPNYGYTF. Here the CDR3 DNA reads TGTGCCTTTTTTGGAACCCCAAACTATGGCTACACCTTT.

The chain carries TRBV5-6 and TRBJ1-5; 8 positions match TRBD1. The germline gives CDR1 SGHDT, CDR2 YYEEEE. The CDR3 is made up of 14 amino acids. Trimming removed 4 bases from V and 3 bases from J; junction bases left unmatched: 3. The CDR3 here is CASSDRGFNQPQHF. For the CDR3, the DNA is TGTGCCAGCAGCGACAGGGGATTCAATCAGCCCCAGCATTTT.

This clone was seen a few times. This chain uses TRBV6-5 with TRBJ2-1; 10 positions agree with TRBD2. The junction had 10 bases not matched to a gene; V was cut back by 6 bases and J by 8 bases. This CDR3 spans 15 amino acids. Germline CDR1 reads MNHEY; CDR2 reads SVGAGI. As DNA, the CDR3 is TGTGCCAGCAGCCGGAGCGGGGGGGCCGTGGATGAGCAGTTCTTC. Its protein product is CASSRSGGAVDEQFF.

The rearrangement uses TRBV4-1 and TRBJ2-7; possibly TRBD2 for D (5 bases). The V end was cut by 1 base, the J end by 4 bases, with 17 bases between. Germline values: CDR1 MGHRA, CDR2 YSYEKL. CDR3 size: 16 residues. For the CDR3, the DNA is TGCGCCAGCAGCCAAGGGAGAGGGCCCGGGATTTACGAGCAGTACTTC. The encoded protein is CASSQGRGPGIYEQYF.

The chain is built from TRBV2 and TRBJ1-2; perhaps TRBD1 as D (5 bases). The V gene lost 8 bases and the J gene lost 4 bases, with 14 bases spanning the gap. Germline V gives CDR1 SNHLY, CDR2 FYNNEI. CDR3 size: 13 residues. As DNA, the CDR3 is TGTGCCAGCGGCAGGGTAGGTCGCTATGGCTACACCTTC. Amino acid sequence: CASGRVGRYGYTF.

This clone was picked up a small number of times. The chain combines TRBV6-5 with TRBJ1-2; D unresolved. The CDR3 is made up of 15 amino acids. The germline gives CDR1 MNHEY, CDR2 SVGAGI. The ends were cut back, 0 bases at V and 4 bases at J, with 12 bases in the middle. CDR3 loop: CASSYSKPRGYGYTF. In nucleotides, the CDR3 is TGTGCCAGCAGTTACTCGAAACCGCGGGGCTATGGCTACACCTTC.

The rearrangement joins TRBV10-1 to TRBJ2-1, with 8 positions matching TRBD2. This CDR3 contains 15 residues. The V gene end was trimmed by 2 bases and the J gene end by 3 bases; junction bases not matched to a gene: 3. Germline CDR1 is WNHNN and CDR2 is SYGVQD (reference sequence). CDR3 nucleotide sequence: TGCGCCAGCAGTGAGAGAAGCGGGAGCTACAATGAGCAGTTCTTC. Protein product: CASSERSGSYNEQFF.

The chain recombines TRBV11-2 with TRBJ2-3; TRBD2 aligns across 10 bases. The CDR3 totals 18 residues. Germline trimming cut 0 bases from V and 5 bases from J; bases unmatched to any gene: 11. CDR1 SGHAT and CDR2 FQNNGV come from the germline V gene. This CDR3 reads CASSLEAPSGSYRDTQYF. CDR3 in DNA: TGTGCCAGCAGCTTAGAAGCGCCTAGCGGGAGTTATCGAGATACGCAGTATTTT.

Regarding this clone: Germline is not matched at one junction end, which may reflect a read error. This rearrangement joins TRBV2 to TRBJ1-5, with D possibly TRBD1 on 6 matching bases. Germline lookup yields CDR1 SNHLY and CDR2 FYNNEI. There are 21 residues in the CDR3. The CDR3 DNA reads TGTGCCAGCAGTGAAGCTTGGTACGAGGTGGACAGAGATCATAGCAATCAGTCCCAGCATTTT. This encodes CASSEAWYEVDRDHSNQSQHF.

V gene TRBV14 combines with J gene TRBJ1-1; D call uncertain. Germline CDR1 is SGHDN and CDR2 is FVKESK. Deletions cut 2 bases from V and 6 bases from J, with 7 bases between. The CDR3 loop spans 12 amino acids. The CDR3 nucleotides are TGTGCCAGCAGCCAAACGGGATCTGAAGCTTTCTTT. As protein: CASSQTGSEAFF.

The rearrangement joins TRBV19 to TRBJ2-5; TRBD2 matches at 9 bases. The germline CDR1 and CDR2 sequences are LNHDA and SQIVND (reference sequence). V was pared by 4 bases and J by 5 bases, with 11 bases of the junction left unmatched. The CDR3 extends over 16 amino acids. The CDR3: CASSTQLAGLRETQYF. The DNA for the CDR3 is TGTGCCAGTAGTACTCAACTAGCGGGCCTTAGGGAGACCCAGTACTTC. Drawing the rest from reference TRBV19 and TRBJ2-5, the complete variable domain is DGGITQSPKYLFRKEGQNVTLSCEQNLNHDAMYWYRQDPGQGLRLIYYSQIVNDFQKGDIAEGYSVSREKKESFPLTVTSAQKNPTAFYLCASSTQLAGLRETQYFGPGTRLLVL.

The V gene is TRBV6-5, the J gene TRBJ1-5; D remains ambiguous. CDR3 length equals 15 residues. The V gene's germline CDR1 is MNHEY and CDR2 SVGAGI. Trimming cost V 2 bases and J 3 bases, with 11 bases left between them. The CDR3: CASSYTYSDNQPQHF. The CDR3 bases are TGTGCCAGCAGTTACACCTACAGTGACAATCAGCCCCAGCATTTT.

The chain is built from TRBV4-2 and TRBJ2-3; the match to TRBD2 covers 13 bases. V shed 3 bases and J 1 base; nucleotides not matched to a gene: 1. This CDR3 spans 16 amino acids. CDR1 and CDR2 (germline): LGHNA, YNFKEQ. CDR3 coding DNA: TGTGCCAGCAGCCACGGGACTAGCGGGGGCACAGATACGCAGTATTTT. It is translated as CASSHGTSGGTDTQYF.

The rearrangement links TRBV5-6 to TRBJ1-4; D is perhaps TRBD1 (5 bases). This CDR3 spans 15 amino acids. Trimming took 0 bases from V and 5 from J, leaving 11 bases between them. From germline, CDR1 is SGHDT and CDR2 YYEEEE. CDR3 region: CASSLDGAGNEKLFF. CDR3 nucleotides: TGTGCCAGCAGCTTGGATGGGGCAGGGAATGAAAAACTGTTTTTT.

This clone was picked up a small number of times. The chain has TRBV19 and TRBJ1-5; D gene uncertain. The V gene lost 3 bases and the J gene lost 6 bases, with 6 bases spanning the gap. This CDR3 region has 12 residues. Germline CDR1 is LNHDA and CDR2 is SQIVND (reference sequence). This CDR3 reads CASSITRQPQHF. As DNA, the CDR3 is TGTGCCAGTAGTATCACTCGTCAGCCCCAGCATTTT.